Listed here is a single T cell receptor beta chain. Antigen specificity is unknown. This sample is drawn from a study of T cell responses to AZD1222 COVID-19 vaccine. Study results and caveats: Females outnumbered males among donors, who were mostly white British; clonal diversity was possibly underestimated. CD4 TCRs linked to vaccination spanned spike, dominating at 160-218 and 743-854. With two AZD1222 doses given, Spike-specific TCR breadth and depth both rose.

J lost 1 base, V lost 3 bases, and 7 bases had no gene match. The CDR3 extends over 16 amino acids. The germline V gene encodes CDR1 SGDLS and CDR2 YYNGEE. Using immunoSEQ multiplex PCR, the repertoire was profiled, and TCRdb retains in-frame clones only, with some absent. The table lists 90,000 to 100,000 clones, about 89% of them singletons. The TCR originated in an adult in good health. V gene TRBV9 combines with J gene TRBJ2-1; TRBD2 matches 7 bases. This specimen consisted of peripheral blood, obtained on day 0 of AZD1222 vaccination. The DNA for the CDR3 is TGTGCCAGCAGCGGACCTGGACTAGAGTCCTACAATGAGCAGTTCTTC. It translates to CASSGPGLESYNEQFF.